Presented here are 3 T cell receptor beta chains from one specimen sequenced in a study of cytomegalovirus exposure and HLA in healthy donors. This table comes from immunoSEQ multiplex PCR, and its TCRdb copy is limited to in-frame clones, with some not included. This table holds 300,000 to 400,000 clones, 86% found once. Sequencing was performed on PBMCs. The source of these receptors is a woman between 18 and 29 years old in good health and CMV-seronegative.

The chain is built from TRBV5-4 and TRBJ2-3, with TRBD2 identical over 10 bases. There are 16 residues in the CDR3. Germline values: CDR1 SGHNT, CDR2 YYREEE (reference sequence). Trimming removed 6 bases from V and 0 bases from J; junction bases left unmatched: 7. The CDR3 sequence is CASTPSGGASTDTQYF. CDR3 sequence (DNA): TGTGCCAGCACCCCGAGCGGGGGGGCTAGCACAGATACGCAGTATTTT.

This clone was detected a few times. The rearrangement links TRBV10-3 to TRBJ2-7; possible D gene TRBD1, 6 bases. Germline CDR1 ENHRY, CDR2 SYGVKD. The CDR3 consists of 13 residues. V lost 6 bases and J 3 bases, leaving 12 bases between the germline ends. Written as DNA, the CDR3 is TGTGCCATCAGCCCCGGACAGTTCTACGAGCAGTACTTC. Translating it yields CAISPGQFYEQYF.

DNA for the CDR3: TGTGCCAGCAGCAAAGTAGGCCGGGGTCGGACCAATCAGCCCCAGCATTTT. Translating gives CASSKVGRGRTNQPQHF. The chain links TRBV21-1 to TRBJ1-5. TRBV21-1 is a documented pseudogene. The CDR3 totals 17 residues.